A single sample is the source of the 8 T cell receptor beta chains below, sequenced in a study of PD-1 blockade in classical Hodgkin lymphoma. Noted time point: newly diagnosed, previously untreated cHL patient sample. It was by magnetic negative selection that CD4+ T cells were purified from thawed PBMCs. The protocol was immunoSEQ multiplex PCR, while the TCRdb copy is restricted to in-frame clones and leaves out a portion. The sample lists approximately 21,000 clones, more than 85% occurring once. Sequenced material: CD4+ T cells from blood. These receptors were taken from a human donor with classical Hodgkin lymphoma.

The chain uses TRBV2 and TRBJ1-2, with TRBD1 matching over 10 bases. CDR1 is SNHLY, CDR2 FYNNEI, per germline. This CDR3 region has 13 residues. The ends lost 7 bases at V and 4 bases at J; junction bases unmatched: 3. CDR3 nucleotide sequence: TGTGCCAGCAAGGGACAGGGGAGCTATGGCTACACCTTC. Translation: CASKGQGSYGYTF.

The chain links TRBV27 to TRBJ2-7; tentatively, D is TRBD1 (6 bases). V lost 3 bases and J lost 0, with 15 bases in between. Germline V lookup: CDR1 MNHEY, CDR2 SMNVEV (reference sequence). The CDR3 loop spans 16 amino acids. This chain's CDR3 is CASSLKGQWSSYEQYF. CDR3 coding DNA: TGTGCCAGCAGTTTGAAAGGACAGTGGAGCTCCTACGAGCAGTACTTC.

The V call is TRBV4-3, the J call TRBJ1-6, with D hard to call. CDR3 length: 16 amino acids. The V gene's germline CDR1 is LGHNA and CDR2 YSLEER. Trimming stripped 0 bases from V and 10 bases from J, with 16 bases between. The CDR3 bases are TGCGCCAGCAGCCAAGATTCGCGGGGTCCGGGATCACCCCTCCACTTT. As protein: CASSQDSRGPGSPLHF.

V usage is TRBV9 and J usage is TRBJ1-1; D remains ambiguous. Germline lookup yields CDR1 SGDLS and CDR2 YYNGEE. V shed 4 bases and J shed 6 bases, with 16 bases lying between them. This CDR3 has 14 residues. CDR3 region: CASSPRTLSPEAFF. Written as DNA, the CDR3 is TGTGCCAGCAGCCCTCGGACCTTAAGCCCTGAAGCTTTCTTT.

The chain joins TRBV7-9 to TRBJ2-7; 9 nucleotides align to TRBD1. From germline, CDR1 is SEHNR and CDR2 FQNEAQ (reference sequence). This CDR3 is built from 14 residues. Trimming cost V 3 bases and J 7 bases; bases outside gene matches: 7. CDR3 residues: CASSFGTGKREQYF. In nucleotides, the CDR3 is TGTGCCAGCAGCTTTGGGACAGGGAAAAGGGAGCAGTACTTC.

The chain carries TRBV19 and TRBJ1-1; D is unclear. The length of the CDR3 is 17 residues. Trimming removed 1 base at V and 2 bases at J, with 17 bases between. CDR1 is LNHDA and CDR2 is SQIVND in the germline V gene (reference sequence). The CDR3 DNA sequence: TGTGCCAGTAGTATAGGATCATGGGGAACCCCAAACACTGAAGCTTTCTTT. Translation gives CASSIGSWGTPNTEAFF.

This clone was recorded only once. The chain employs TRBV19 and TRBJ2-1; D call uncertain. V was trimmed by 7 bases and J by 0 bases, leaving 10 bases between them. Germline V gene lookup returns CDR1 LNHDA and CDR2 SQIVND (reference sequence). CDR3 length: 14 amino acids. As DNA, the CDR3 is TGTGCCAGTAAACGAGCGAGCTCCTACAATGAGCAGTTCTTC. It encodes CASKRASSYNEQFF.

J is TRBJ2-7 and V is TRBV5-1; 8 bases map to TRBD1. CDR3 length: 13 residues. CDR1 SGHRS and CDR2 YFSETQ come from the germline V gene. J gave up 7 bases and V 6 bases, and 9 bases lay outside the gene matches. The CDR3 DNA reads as TGCGCCAGCAACACCGGACAGGGCTATGAGCAGTACTTC. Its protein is CASNTGQGYEQYF.